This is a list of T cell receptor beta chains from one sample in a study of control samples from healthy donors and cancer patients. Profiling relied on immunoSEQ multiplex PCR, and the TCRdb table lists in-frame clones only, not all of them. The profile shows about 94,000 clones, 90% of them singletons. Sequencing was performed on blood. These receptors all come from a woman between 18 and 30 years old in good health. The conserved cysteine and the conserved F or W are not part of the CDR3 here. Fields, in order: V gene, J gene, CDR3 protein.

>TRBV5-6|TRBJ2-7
ASSRFGGNYEQY
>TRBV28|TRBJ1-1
ASSSGFLTEAF
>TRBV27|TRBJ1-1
ASSLSGPTEAF
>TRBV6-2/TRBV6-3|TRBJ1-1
ASSYSVRTMNTEAF
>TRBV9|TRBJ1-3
ASSITFDSGNTIY
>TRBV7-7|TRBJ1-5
ASSWGVDQPQH
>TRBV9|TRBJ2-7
ASSVSREIPYEQY
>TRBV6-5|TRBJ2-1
ASTQGDGEQF
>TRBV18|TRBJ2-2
ASSTLEGTTGELF
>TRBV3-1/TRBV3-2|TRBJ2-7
ASSQAGAYEQY
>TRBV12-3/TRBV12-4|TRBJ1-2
ASSFFSTDGYT
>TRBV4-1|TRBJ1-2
ASSQQGAGGGYT
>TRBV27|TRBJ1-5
ASSFWPSNQPQH
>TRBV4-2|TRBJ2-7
ASSQEAGVGEQY
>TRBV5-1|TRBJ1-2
ASSPGERSEYGYT
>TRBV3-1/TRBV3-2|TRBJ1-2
ASSQEMGLLGYT
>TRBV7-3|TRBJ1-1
ASSPDRIVGEAF
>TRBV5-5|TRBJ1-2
ASSLEGTDFPYGYT
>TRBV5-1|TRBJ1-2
ASSSTRTGVYGYT